This T cell receptor (beta chain) was identified during a study of blood T cell repertoires in COVID-19 (dated by TCRdb to about 2020). Looking at the study overall: Samples from collaborators originated in the United States, Italy and Spain and spanned both the acute and convalescent phases of COVID-19. The repertoires were released in a freely available public database intended as a resource for research on the immune response to SARS-CoV-2. The prospective study material was composed of cDNA or gDNA derived from T cells, B-cell-depleted T cells, or PBMCs. HLA class I and class II types, where available, came from metadata supplied by the sample provider rather than from assay-based typing. The sample metadata nearly always contained a de-identified subject ID, COVID-19 status, age in years and sex. The samples were drawn from two sources: the first 160 participants of the ongoing ImmuneRACE study, and approximately 1,300 subjects contributed by 6 global collaborators. The dataset comprised deeply sampled blood TCRbeta repertoires from subjects exposed to, actively infected with, or recovered from COVID-19.

Including cysteine and phenylalanine, the CDR3 has 14 amino acids. The entry retains the CDR3 DNA only, 42 bases that are in frame from base 1. The germline V gene gives CDR1 as MNHNS and CDR2 as SASEGT. The V end loses 2 bases and the J end loses 6 bases, and a stretch of 10 bases separates them. The collaborating institutions used their own protocols to collect whole blood in K2EDTA tubes. Collaborator samples were shipped for TCRbeta analysis as frozen whole blood, isolated PBMCs, or DNA extracted from either sample type. Results and caveats for the whole study, not just this receptor: How much clinical and demographic metadata was included differed by source and by participant, and the metadata was provided uncurated.

As to this clone: Its antigen is not yet known. Base qualities are not provided; no much larger clone lies one nucleotide away.

TCRbeta CDR3 regions were amplified from genomic DNA using the immunoSEQ Assay, a bias-controlled multiplex PCR. In the source study's methods: The number of nucleated cells in each sample was estimated from the amplification of reference gene primers within the assay. To quantify the absolute abundance of each unique TCRbeta CDR3 rearrangement, sequence reads were collapsed and filtered. Productive Simpson clonality was computed per sample as the square root of Simpson's diversity index over productive rearrangements. TCRdb's version of the immuneACCESS table is confined to in-frame rearrangements and falls short of the full clone set. An unresolved V gene accounts for under half of the shortfall where checked; the remainder is of unknown origin. V and J calls and clone size are as listed in that table; D and trimming were resolved from the DNA. For this sample there are about 35,000 clones; 70% to 90% appear just once. Around 40% of the sample is held by the ten biggest clonotypes.

The chain employs TRBV6-1 and TRBJ2-2; TRBD2 is a weak D gene call, 6 bases matching. The sample consisted of peripheral blood. The TCR sequence derives from a human donor in a cohort sampled during active COVID-19. The CDR3 has the sequence CASSEIGGSGELFF. The DNA is TGTGCCAGCAGTGAAATTGGGGGGTCCGGGGAGCTGTTTTTT.